Only a few counts were recorded for the clone carrying this T cell receptor (beta chain). Antigen unknown. This specimen belongs to a study of cytomegalovirus exposure and HLA in healthy donors. The CDR3 covers 16 residues. Germline loops: CDR1 SGHAT, CDR2 FQNNGV. V trimming: 5 bases; J trimming: 0 bases; junction bases outside the gene matches: 8. Findings and caveats of the study: Analysis performed later found more than 15,000 TCR beta sequences associated with HLA alleles at 0.05 false discovery rate. Sequence variants that were highly shared formed a cluster that was likely a sequencing artifact.

The PCR was carried out with 60 Vbeta primers and 13 Jbeta primers. Clones were sequenced by immunoSEQ multiplex PCR, and TCRdb holds only the in-frame ones, with some missing. The table shows about 160,000 clones, with over 60% occurring only once. The receptor was derived from a woman under 40 in good health and CMV-seronegative. The V gene is TRBV11-2, the J gene TRBJ2-3, with 7 bases fitting TRBD1. Sequences were obtained from PBMCs. The CDR3 bases are TGTGCCAGCAGCCCAAGTGGGACAGCTAGCACAGATACGCAGTATTTT. It yields the protein CASSPSGTASTDTQYF.